This entry concerns a single T cell receptor beta chain. The protocol was immunoSEQ multiplex PCR, while the TCRdb copy is restricted to in-frame clones and leaves out a portion. Counted here are more than 50,000 clones, about 94% occurring once; the ten biggest clones make up 2.5% to 3%. This record belongs to a study of T cell changes during pregnancy in multiple sclerosis. Germline values: CDR1 MGHRA, CDR2 YSYEKL. CDR3 size: 16 residues. Trimming stripped 0 bases from V and 5 bases from J, with 13 bases between. The chain joins TRBV4-1 to TRBJ2-2; tentatively, D is TRBD2 (6 bases). This TCR came from a female donor with multiple sclerosis, enrolled in a pregnancy study. The sample consisted of CD8+ T cells from peripheral blood mononuclear cells, taken after pregnancy. The CDR3 nucleotides are TGCGCCAGCAGCCAAGAGTCCGGAGGGTTGACCGGGGAGCTGTTTTTT. Translating gives CASSQESGGLTGELFF.